The 4 T cell receptor beta chains reported below all come from one sample, sequenced in a study of T cells in Graves' hyperthyroidism and ophthalmopathy. Researchers took RNA transcripts and amplified the TCR beta CDR3 regions from them. RT-PCR in the first round (using the HTBI primer set) targeted the TCR CDR3. From the multiplex PCR reads, TCRdb called clonotypes with MiXCR, one entry per CDR3 protein. The data hold around 700,000 distinct CDR3 sequences, with 18% observed a single time. Sequencing was done on a sample of blood. Source of these receptors: a woman between 50 and 59 years old with Graves' hyperthyroidism that later progressed to Graves' ophthalmopathy.

V gene TRBV19 combines with J gene TRBJ2-6, with TRBD2 matching over 10 bases. The V segment lost 6 bases and the J segment 0 bases; nucleotides outside the gene matches: 20. The CDR3 extends over 22 amino acids. Looked up from germline, CDR1 is LNHDA and CDR2 is SQIVND (reference sequence). CDR3 in DNA: TGTGCCAGTAGCCAATGGGCCGTCGGAAAGCGGGGGGGGAGCTCTGGGGCCAACGTCCTGACTTTC. Its protein is CASSQWAVGKRGGSSGANVLTF.

Notes on this clonotype: One junction end disagrees with the germline gene, perhaps due to a read error. The chain uses TRBV6-1 and TRBJ2-7; D ambiguous. The CDR3 sequence is 13 residues long. CDR1 and CDR2 from the germline V gene are MNHNS and SASEGT. The DNA of the CDR3 is TGTGCCAGCAGCTACCGCCTTGGCTACGAACAGTACTTC. It codes for CASSYRLGYEQYF.

Many counts were recorded for this clonotype. J is TRBJ1-1 and V is TRBV5-1; no reliable D call. Germline CDR1 reads SGHRS; CDR2 reads YFSETQ. CDR3 length: 15 residues. The V end was cut by 1 base, the J end by 0 bases, with 10 bases between. Written as DNA, the CDR3 is TGCGCCAGCAGCTTGAAGGCCAGCATGAACACTGAAGCTTTCTTT. It translates to CASSLKASMNTEAFF. The variable domain in full, with the rest retrieved from reference TRBV5-1 and TRBJ1-1, is KAGVTQTPRYLIKTRGQQVTLSCSPISGHRSVSWYQQTPGQGLQFLFEYFSETQRNKGNFPGRFSGRQFSNSRSEMNVSTLELGDSALYLCASSLKASMNTEAFFGQGTRLTVV.

This clonotype was counted many times. CDR3 loop: CASSRDRTSGPQHF. The CDR3 nucleotides read TGTGCCAGCAGCCGCGACAGGACATCAGGGCCCCAGCATTTT. The V gene is TRBV11-2, the J gene TRBJ1-5, with TRBD1 as a possible D gene (6 bases). The CDR3 is made up of 14 amino acids. Germline CDR1 and CDR2: SGHAT and FQNNGV. V was clipped by 5 bases and J by 9 bases, with 17 bases between them.